Following are 20 T cell receptor beta chains from one sample sequenced in a study of OX40 agonist ivuxolimab in advanced cancers. Sequencing was performed with immunoSEQ multiplex PCR; in TCRdb, only in-frame clones are kept and a portion is missing. The sample has about 45,000 clones; roughly 90% are singletons. Source: CD4+ or CD8+ T cells sorted from blood, taken in a trial of the OX40 agonist ivuxolimab. The receptors were sampled from an adult with an advanced solid tumor such as melanoma, head and neck, liver or kidney cancer.

The J gene is TRBJ2-1, the V gene TRBV19; D may be TRBD1 (6 bases). V gave up 3 bases and J gave up 7 bases, with 16 bases separating them. This CDR3 contains 15 residues. Germline loops: CDR1 LNHDA, CDR2 SQIVND (reference sequence). The CDR3, as DNA: TGTGCCAGTAGTATCCAATTACAGGGACGGAATGAGCAGTTCTTC. Protein product: CASSIQLQGRNEQFF. The whole variable domain, remainder taken from reference TRBV19 and TRBJ2-1, is DGGITQSPKYLFRKEGQNVTLSCEQNLNHDAMYWYRQDPGQGLRLIYYSQIVNDFQKGDIAEGYSVSREKKESFPLTVTSAQKNPTAFYLCASSIQLQGRNEQFFGPGTRLTVL.

This clone was recorded once. The chain recombines TRBV6-6 with TRBJ2-7; 9 bases are shared with TRBD1. The junction had 9 bases not matched to a gene; V was cut back by 5 bases and J by 4 bases. CDR1 MNHNY and CDR2 SVGAGI come from the germline V gene (reference sequence). The CDR3 runs 15 residues. CDR3 amino acids: CASSSPGQGRYEQYF. The CDR3 region has the DNA TGTGCCAGCAGTAGCCCGGGACAGGGACGATACGAGCAGTACTTC.

This chain joins TRBV21-1 and TRBJ1-4. TRBV21-1 is marked as a pseudogene. There are 12 residues in the CDR3. The CDR3 sequence is CASSKLNEKLFF. CDR3 DNA sequence: TGTGCCAGCAGCAAGCTTAATGAAAAACTGTTTTTT.

In its sample, this clone was seen once. The gene calls are TRBV19 and TRBJ2-1; 7 bases are shared with TRBD1. Losses at the gene ends were 4 bases for V and 3 bases for J; bases not matched to a gene: 3. CDR1 is LNHDA, CDR2 SQIVND, per germline (reference sequence). The CDR3 extends over 14 amino acids. CDR3 bases: TGTGCCAGTAGTAAGGGACAGAACTACAATGAGCAGTTCTTC. This gives the protein CASSKGQNYNEQFF.

The J gene is TRBJ2-5, the V gene TRBV10-3; perhaps TRBD2 as D (7 bases). The J call could be wrong; TRBJ2-7 is a better fit for the DNA end. The CDR3 covers 19 residues. Germline CDR1 reads ENHRY; CDR2 reads SYGVKD. The CDR3 DNA is TGTGCCATCAGTGAGTCAGAGCGGGACACCATCTCGAGCCCCTACGAGCAGTACTTC. It encodes CAISESERDTISSPYEQYF.

The chain couples TRBV6-4 to TRBJ2-2; D uncertain. Deletions cut 4 bases from V and 0 bases from J, with 6 bases between. The germline gives CDR1 MRHNA, CDR2 SNTAGT. The CDR3 extends over 14 amino acids. CDR3 nucleotides: TGTGCCAGCAGTGCTACAACGAACACCGGGGAGCTGTTTTTT. Its translation: CASSATTNTGELFF.

The genes are TRBV7-8 and TRBJ2-1, with 9 nucleotides matching TRBD1. The V gene end was trimmed by 3 bases and the J gene end by 7 bases; junction bases not matched to a gene: 16. The CDR3 extends over 18 amino acids. Germline loops: CDR1 SGHVS, CDR2 FQNEAQ. The CDR3 sequence: CASSFRSGGQGRDNEQFF. The CDR3, as DNA: TGTGCCAGCAGCTTCAGGTCTGGCGGACAGGGGAGAGATAATGAGCAGTTCTTC.

The chain uses TRBV9 and TRBJ1-6, with no clear D. V lost 0 bases and J 8 bases, leaving 12 bases between the germline ends. The CDR3 consists of 15 residues. Germline CDR1 SGDLS, CDR2 YYNGEE. The CDR3 region has the DNA TGTGCCAGCAGCGTAGAGAGGGAGAGGGATTCACCCCTCCACTTT. The encoded protein is CASSVERERDSPLHF.

This clone was observed a few times. The chain joins TRBV10-2 to TRBJ1-5, with a possible D match to TRBD1 (5 bases). This CDR3 has 15 residues. Per germline, CDR1 WSHSY and CDR2 SAAADI. V lost 2 bases and J lost 3, with 11 bases in between. This CDR3 is CASSEEGVSNQPQHF. The CDR3, as DNA: TGCGCCAGCAGTGAGGAAGGGGTATCCAATCAGCCCCAGCATTTT.

The chain carries TRBV29-1 and TRBJ1-4; 7 positions agree with TRBD1. V was pared by 7 bases and J by 4 bases, with 6 bases of the junction left unmatched. The CDR3 has 13 amino acids. Looked up from germline, CDR1 is SQVTM and CDR2 is ANQGSEA. This CDR3 is CSGKQGGNEKLFF. The CDR3 coding sequence is TGCAGCGGAAAGCAGGGGGGTAATGAAAAACTGTTTTTT.

J is TRBJ1-2 and V is TRBV6-5, with 9 bases matching TRBD1. From germline, CDR1 is MNHEY and CDR2 SVGAGI. The CDR3 covers 13 residues. J was trimmed by 3 bases and V by 5 bases; bases with no gene match: 1. The CDR3 DNA follows: TGTGCCAGCAGTAGACAGGGGGACTATGGCTACACCTTC. This sequence encodes CASSRQGDYGYTF.

The table lists this clone with a count of one. The chain combines TRBV5-1 with TRBJ2-5; D possibly corresponds to TRBD2 (7 bases). Trimming pared 6 bases from V and 2 bases from J, leaving 14 bases between. Germline V gene lookup returns CDR1 SGHRS and CDR2 YFSETQ. This CDR3 comprises 14 residues. The CDR3 protein is CASKLGGGQETQYF. The CDR3 DNA reads TGCGCCAGCAAGTTGGGAGGGGGACAAGAGACCCAGTACTTC.

The chain links TRBV5-6 to TRBJ2-1; TRBD1 aligns across 9 bases. The CDR3 runs 15 residues. After removal of 4 bases from V and 2 bases from J, the junction contained 4 bases not matched to a gene. CDR1 SGHDT and CDR2 YYEEEE come from the germline V gene. CDR3 loop: CASSPRTGAYNEQFF. CDR3 nucleotide sequence: TGTGCCAGCAGCCCAAGGACAGGGGCCTACAATGAGCAGTTCTTC. The full variable domain, with the rest looked up from reference TRBV5-6 and TRBJ2-1, is DAGVTQSPTHLIKTRGQQVTLRCSPKSGHDTVSWYQQALGQGPQFIFQYYEEEERQRGNFPDRFSGHQFPNYSSELNVNALLLGDSALYLCASSPRTGAYNEQFFGPGTRLTVL.

The CDR3 sequence: CASSFLRTSGSTDTQYF. The CDR3 DNA follows: TGTGCCAGCAGCTTCCTACGGACTAGCGGGAGCACAGATACGCAGTATTTT. This sequence joins TRBV7-8 and TRBJ2-3; TRBD2 matches at 11 bases. Trimming took 3 bases from V and 0 from J; bases not matched to a gene: 5. The CDR3 runs to 17 residues. Germline CDR1 is SGHVS and CDR2 is FQNEAQ.

V is TRBV18 and J is TRBJ2-7; D may match TRBD1 or TRBD2 (5 bases each). V lost 3 bases and J lost 0, with 21 bases in between. Germline V CDR1 and CDR2: KGHSH, LQKENI. The CDR3 is 18 residues long. This CDR3 reads CASSPQSSGTSSSYEQYF. Written as DNA, the CDR3 is TGTGCCAGCTCACCCCAGAGTTCCGGGACGTCGAGCTCCTACGAGCAGTACTTC.

Turning to this clone: Other DNA sequences from this sample encode an identical CDR3 as well. The J gene is TRBJ1-4, the V gene TRBV14; D ambiguous. The CDR3 has 17 residues. V lost 2 bases and J 5 bases, leaving 18 bases between the germline ends. The germline gives CDR1 SGHDN, CDR2 FVKESK. The CDR3 here is CASSQFTMVVGNEKLFF. The CDR3 DNA is TGTGCCAGCAGCCAATTCACGATGGTCGTCGGAAATGAAAAACTGTTTTTT.

The chain uses TRBV1 and TRBJ1-5. TRBV1 is flagged as a pseudogene. The CDR3 extends over 17 amino acids. The DNA of the CDR3 is TGCACCAGCAGCCACCCGATGGAGTGGGGGGAAGGACAGCCCCAGCATTTT. This encodes CTSSHPMEWGEGQPQHF.

This chain joins TRBV5-1 and TRBJ2-6; 7 positions agree with TRBD1. This CDR3 contains 20 residues. Germline V gene sequence: CDR1 SGHRS, CDR2 YFSETQ. V trimming: 0 bases; J trimming: 4 bases; junction bases outside the gene matches: 16. CDR3 sequence reads: CASSLVPGQPRKEGANVLTF. The CDR3 DNA reads as TGCGCCAGCAGCTTGGTCCCGGGACAGCCCAGGAAAGAAGGGGCCAACGTCCTGACTTTC.

The V and J genes are TRBV9 and TRBJ1-4; D gene uncertain. CDR3 size: 15 residues. Trimming took 4 bases from V and 0 from J, leaving 10 bases between them. Per germline, CDR1 SGDLS and CDR2 YYNGEE. CDR3 sequence (DNA): TGTGCCAGCAGCCCCCTGGATGCAACTAATGAAAAACTGTTTTTT. It encodes CASSPLDATNEKLFF.

The rearrangement joins TRBV6-5 to TRBJ2-7; TRBD1 aligns across 7 bases. The V and J ends lost 5 bases and 7 bases, in that order; junction bases with no gene match: 5. The CDR3 totals 12 residues. Per the germline V gene, CDR1 is MNHEY and CDR2 is SVGAGI. CDR3 in amino acids: CASSKTGIEQYF. CDR3 nucleotide sequence: TGTGCCAGCAGTAAGACAGGGATTGAGCAGTACTTC.